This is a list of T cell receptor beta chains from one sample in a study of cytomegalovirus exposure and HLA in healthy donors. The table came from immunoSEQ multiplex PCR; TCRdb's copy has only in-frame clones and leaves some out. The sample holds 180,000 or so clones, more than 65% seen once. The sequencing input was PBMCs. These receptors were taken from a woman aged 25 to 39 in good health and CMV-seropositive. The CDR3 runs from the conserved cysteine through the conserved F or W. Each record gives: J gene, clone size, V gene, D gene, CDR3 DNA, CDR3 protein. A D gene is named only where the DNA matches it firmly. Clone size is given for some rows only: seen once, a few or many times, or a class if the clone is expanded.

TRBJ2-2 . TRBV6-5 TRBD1 TGTGCCAGCAGTTCGGACAGGGGGCTACGGACCGGGGAGCTGTTTTTT CASSSDRGLRTGELFF
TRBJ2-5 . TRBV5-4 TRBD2 TGTGCCAGCAGCCCGACGGCCCTAGCGGGGGCCCAAGAGACCCAGTACTTC CASSPTALAGAQETQYF
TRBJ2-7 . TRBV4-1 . TGCGCCAGCAGCCAGCACGAGGGGGTCGAGCAGTACTTC CASSQHEGVEQYF
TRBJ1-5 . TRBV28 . TGTGCCAGCACCTCGGGGGGAGGGGACGGGCAGCCCCAGCATTTT CASTSGGGDGQPQHF
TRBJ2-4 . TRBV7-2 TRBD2 TGTGCCAGCAGCTTACCTACGGGGGGGGGTCAGGCCAAAAACATTCAGTACTTC CASSLPTGGGQAKNIQYF
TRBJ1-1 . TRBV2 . TGTGCCAGCAGGAATGGACAGAGGAACACTGAAGCTTTCTTT CASRNGQRNTEAFF
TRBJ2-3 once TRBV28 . TGTGCCAGCAGTCGGACGGGGGCAGATACGCAGTATTTT CASSRTGADTQYF
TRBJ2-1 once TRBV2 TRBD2 TGTGCCGCTCGGAGTAGCGGGGGGGCCTATGAGCAGTTCTTC CAARSSGGAYEQFF
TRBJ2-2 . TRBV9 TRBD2 TGTGCCAGCAGCGTCGGACTAGCGGGGGGGCTTCATTCACCCGGGGAGCTGTTTTTT CASSVGLAGGLHSPGELFF
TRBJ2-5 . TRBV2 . TGTGCCAGCAGTGAAGTTCACCTTAGCGGAAAGGAGACCCAGTACTTC CASSEVHLSGKETQYF
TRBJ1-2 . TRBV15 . TGTGCCACCAGCAGTTTGACAGGCACCTCTGAGGGCTACACCTTC CATSSLTGTSEGYTF
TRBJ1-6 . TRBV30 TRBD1 TGTGCCTGGAGTCCGGGACAGTTCAATTCACCCCTCCACTTT CAWSPGQFNSPLHF
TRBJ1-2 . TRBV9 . TGTGCCAGCAGCGTAGGACAGAACTATGGCTACACCTTC CASSVGQNYGYTF
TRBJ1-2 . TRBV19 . TGTGCCAGTAGTATTGGTCAGGGCCGATTTCTTCTATGGGGCTACACCTTC CASSIGQGRFLLWGYTF
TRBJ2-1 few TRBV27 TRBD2 TGTGCCAGCAGTTTAGGGACTAGCCCATCTGCCAATGAGCAGTTCTTC CASSLGTSPSANEQFF
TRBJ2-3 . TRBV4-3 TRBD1 TGCGCCAGCAGCCAAGACGGGACAGGGAGGGGAGATACGCAGTATTTT CASSQDGTGRGDTQYF
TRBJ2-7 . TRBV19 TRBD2 TGTGCCAGTAGGGCCAGGGAACGGGGGGGATCCTACGAGCAGTACTTC CASRARERGGSYEQYF
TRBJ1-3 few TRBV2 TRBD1 TGTGCCAGCAGGACGCAGGGGGCTGGAAACACCATATATTTT CASRTQGAGNTIYF
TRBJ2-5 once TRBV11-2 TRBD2 TGTGCCAGCAGCTTAGATAGGACTAGCGCTGAGACCCAGTACTTC CASSLDRTSAETQYF
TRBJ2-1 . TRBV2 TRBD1 TGTGCCAGCAGTGGGACAGGGGCCTACAATGAGCAGTTCTTC CASSGTGAYNEQFF
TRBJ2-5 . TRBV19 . TGTGCCAGTAGTATGGGGGGGGCCGGGGAGACCCAGTACTTC CASSMGGAGETQYF
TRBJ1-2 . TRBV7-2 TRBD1 TGTGCCAGCAGCGCCCCCGGGACAGGGGACTATGGCTACACCTTC CASSAPGTGDYGYTF
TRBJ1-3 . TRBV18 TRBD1 TGTGCCAGCTCGCCGGGACCGGCCGGGACAGGGGGATACTCCGGAAACACCATATATTTT CASSPGPAGTGGYSGNTIYF
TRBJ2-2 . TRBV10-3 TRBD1 TGTGCCATCACCCTTGGGACAGGGACGAACACCGGGGAGCTGTTTTTT CAITLGTGTNTGELFF
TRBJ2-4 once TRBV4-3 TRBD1 TGCGCCAGCAGCCAAGATACAGGGGGGAACATTCAGTACTTC CASSQDTGGNIQYF
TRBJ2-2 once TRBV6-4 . TGTGCCAGCAGTGACAGGGGGGGCACCGGGGAGCTGTTTTTT CASSDRGGTGELFF
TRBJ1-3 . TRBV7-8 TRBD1 TGTGCCAGCAGCTTAGGGAAACAGGGGGCGAGGGGAAACACCATATATTTT CASSLGKQGARGNTIYF
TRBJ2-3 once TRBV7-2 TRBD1 TGTGCCAGCAGCTTAGACAGGGGGGGCACAGATACGCAGTATTTT CASSLDRGGTDTQYF
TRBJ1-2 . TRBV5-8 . TGTGCCAGCAGCCGCGAGGCTGCCTATGGCTACACCTTC CASSREAAYGYTF
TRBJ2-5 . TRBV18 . TGTGCCAGCTCACCATCCGACAGGGGCCAGGGAGGGGAGACCCAGTACTTC CASSPSDRGQGGETQYF